One and the same sample provided the 5 T cell receptor beta chains below, sequenced in a study of blood T cell repertoires in COVID-19. Here immunoSEQ multiplex PCR was the method, and the copy in TCRdb shows in-frame clones only, minus some. The sample holds 69,000 or so clones, more than 80% seen once. The specimen was peripheral blood. These receptors were taken from a woman older than 75 with active or convalescent COVID-19.

The chain uses TRBV19 and TRBJ2-5; 7 bases fit TRBD1. CDR1 is LNHDA, CDR2 SQIVND, per germline (reference sequence). V shed 5 bases and J 4 bases; nucleotides not matched to a gene: 13. The CDR3 sequence is 16 residues long. CDR3 region: CASSAPYRGEGETQYF. The CDR3, as DNA: TGTGCCAGTAGTGCACCCTACAGGGGAGAGGGAGAGACCCAGTACTTC.

The rearrangement joins TRBV12-3 or TRBV12-4 to TRBJ1-5, with 7 bases lining up with TRBD1. The CDR3 totals 13 residues. V shed 3 bases, J shed 6 bases, and the junction held 2 bases outside the gene matches. CDR3 DNA: TGTGCCAGCAGTTTGGAGGGGGCTCAGCCCCAGCATTTT. Translated: CASSLEGAQPQHF.

V is TRBV19 and J is TRBJ2-2, with D possibly TRBD2 on 6 matching bases. The germline gives CDR1 LNHDA, CDR2 SQIVND (reference sequence). The CDR3 sequence is 15 residues long. V lost 10 bases to trimming and J lost 4 bases, with 19 bases between them. The CDR3 loop is CATGDWGAGTGELFF. The CDR3 nucleotides are TGTGCCACCGGGGACTGGGGCGCGGGCACCGGGGAGCTGTTTTTT.

The J gene is TRBJ2-3, the V gene TRBV5-1, with 7 positions matching TRBD1. Trimming cost V 1 base and J 2 bases; bases outside gene matches: 7. The CDR3 is made up of 16 amino acids. The germline V gene encodes CDR1 SGHRS and CDR2 YFSETQ. CDR3 residues: CASSLTDRRYTDTQYF. CDR3 bases: TGCGCCAGCAGCTTGACGGACAGGAGATACACAGATACGCAGTATTTT.

This sequence joins TRBV5-1 and TRBJ1-5; maybe TRBD1 (6 bases). V was pared by 3 bases and J by 1 base, with 20 bases between. The CDR3 spans 18 residues. The germline V gene encodes CDR1 SGHRS and CDR2 YFSETQ. DNA for the CDR3: TGCGCCAGCAGCTCCCATCCCACAGGGTTCGAAAGCAATCAGCCCCAGCATTTT. As protein: CASSSHPTGFESNQPQHF.